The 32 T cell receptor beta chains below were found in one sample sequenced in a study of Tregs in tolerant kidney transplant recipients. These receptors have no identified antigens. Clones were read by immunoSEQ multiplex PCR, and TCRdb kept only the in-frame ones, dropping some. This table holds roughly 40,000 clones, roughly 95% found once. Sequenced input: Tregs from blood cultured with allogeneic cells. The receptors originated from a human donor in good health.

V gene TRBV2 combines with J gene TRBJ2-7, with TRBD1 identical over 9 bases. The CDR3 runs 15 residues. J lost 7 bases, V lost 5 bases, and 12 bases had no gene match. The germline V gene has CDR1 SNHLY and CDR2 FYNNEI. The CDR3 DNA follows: TGTGCCAGCAGTACCGACAGGGGGTCAACGGGGGAGCAGTACTTC. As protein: CASSTDRGSTGEQYF. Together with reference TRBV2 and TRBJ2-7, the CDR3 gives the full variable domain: EPEVTQTPSHQVTQMGQEVILRCVPISNHLYFYWYRQILGQKVEFLVSFYNNEISEKSEIFDDQFSVERPDGSNFTLKIRSTKLEDSAMYFCASSTDRGSTGEQYFGPGTRLTVT.

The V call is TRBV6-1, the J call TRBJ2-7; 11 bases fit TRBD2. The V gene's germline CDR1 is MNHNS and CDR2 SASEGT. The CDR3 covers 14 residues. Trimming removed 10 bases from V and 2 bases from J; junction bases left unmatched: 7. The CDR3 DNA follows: TGTGCCACACTCCTAGCGGGGGGTCCCTACGAGCAGTACTTC. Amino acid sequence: CATLLAGGPYEQYF.

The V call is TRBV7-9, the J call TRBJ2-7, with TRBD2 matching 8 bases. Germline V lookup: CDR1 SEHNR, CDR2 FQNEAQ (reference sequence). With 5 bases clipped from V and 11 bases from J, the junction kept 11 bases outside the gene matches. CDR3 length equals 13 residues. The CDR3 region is CASSTTSGVNEYF. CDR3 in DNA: TGTGCCAGCAGCACTACTAGCGGTGTAAATGAGTACTTC. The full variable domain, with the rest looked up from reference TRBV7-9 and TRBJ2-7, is DTGVSQNPRHKITKRGQNVTFRCDPISEHNRLYWYRQTLGQGPEFLTYFQNEAQLEKSRLLSDRFSAERPKGSFSTLEIQRTEQGDSAMYLCASSTTSGVNEYFGPGTRLTVT.

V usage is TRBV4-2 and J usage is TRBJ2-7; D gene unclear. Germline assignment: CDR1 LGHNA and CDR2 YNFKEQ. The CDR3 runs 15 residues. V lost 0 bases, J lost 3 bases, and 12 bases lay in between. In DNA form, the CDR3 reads TGTGCCAGCAGCCAAGATGGAGCGAGCTACTACGAGCAGTACTTC. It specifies CASSQDGASYYEQYF.

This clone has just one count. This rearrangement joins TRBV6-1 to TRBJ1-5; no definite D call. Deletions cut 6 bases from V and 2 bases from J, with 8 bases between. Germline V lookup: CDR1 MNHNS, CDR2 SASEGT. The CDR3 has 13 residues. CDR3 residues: CASRVFGNQPQHF. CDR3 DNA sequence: TGTGCCAGCAGGGTGTTCGGCAATCAGCCCCAGCATTTT.

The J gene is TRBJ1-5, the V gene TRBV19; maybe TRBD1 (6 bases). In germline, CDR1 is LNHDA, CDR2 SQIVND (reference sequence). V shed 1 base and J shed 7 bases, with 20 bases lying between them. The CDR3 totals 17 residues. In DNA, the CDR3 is TGTGCCAGTAGTATAGGGCCCGGGGGCGGTTTGGGGCAGCCCCAGCATTTT. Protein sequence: CASSIGPGGGLGQPQHF.

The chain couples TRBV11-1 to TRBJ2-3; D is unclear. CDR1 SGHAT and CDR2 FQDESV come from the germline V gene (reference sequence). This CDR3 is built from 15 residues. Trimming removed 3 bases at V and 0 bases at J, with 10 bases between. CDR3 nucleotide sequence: TGTGCCAGCAGCTTCCTCTCGCGTAGCACAGATACGCAGTATTTT. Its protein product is CASSFLSRSTDTQYF.

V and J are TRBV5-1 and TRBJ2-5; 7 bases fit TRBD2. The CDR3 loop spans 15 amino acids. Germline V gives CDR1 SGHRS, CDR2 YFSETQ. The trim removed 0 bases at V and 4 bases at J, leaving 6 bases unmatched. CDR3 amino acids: CASSLETWEGETQYF. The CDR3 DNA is TGCGCCAGCAGCTTGGAGACCTGGGAGGGAGAGACCCAGTACTTC.

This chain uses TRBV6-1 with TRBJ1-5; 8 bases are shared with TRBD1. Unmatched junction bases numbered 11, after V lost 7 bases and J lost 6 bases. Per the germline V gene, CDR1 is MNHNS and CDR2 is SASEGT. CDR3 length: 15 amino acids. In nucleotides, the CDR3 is TGTGCCAGCAATACCCGGGACAGGACACTTCAGCCCCAGCATTTT. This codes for CASNTRDRTLQPQHF.

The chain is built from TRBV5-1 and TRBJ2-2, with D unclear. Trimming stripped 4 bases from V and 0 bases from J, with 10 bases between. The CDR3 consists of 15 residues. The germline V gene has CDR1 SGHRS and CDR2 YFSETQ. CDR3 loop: CASSRITTNTGELFF. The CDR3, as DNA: TGCGCCAGCAGCCGGATAACAACGAACACCGGGGAGCTGTTTTTT.

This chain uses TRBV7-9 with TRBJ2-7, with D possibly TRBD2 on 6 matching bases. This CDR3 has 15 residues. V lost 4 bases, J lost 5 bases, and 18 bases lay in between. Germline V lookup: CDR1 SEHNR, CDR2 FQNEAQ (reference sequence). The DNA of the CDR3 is TGTGCCAGCAGCTCTGGGGACGCCCGGAGGGACGAGCAGTACTTC. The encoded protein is CASSSGDARRDEQYF.

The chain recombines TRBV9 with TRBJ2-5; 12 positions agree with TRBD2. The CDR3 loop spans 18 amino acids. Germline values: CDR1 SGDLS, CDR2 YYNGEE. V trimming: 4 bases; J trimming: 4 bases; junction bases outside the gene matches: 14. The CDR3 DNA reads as TGTGCCAGCAGCCTCAGAGGGCTAGCGGGAGGGCCGGGAGAGACCCAGTACTTC. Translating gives CASSLRGLAGGPGETQYF.

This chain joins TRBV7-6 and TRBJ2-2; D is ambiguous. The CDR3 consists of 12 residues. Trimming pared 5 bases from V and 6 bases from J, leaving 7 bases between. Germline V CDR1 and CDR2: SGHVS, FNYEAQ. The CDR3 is CASSVPPGELFF. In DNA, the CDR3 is TGTGCCAGCAGCGTTCCTCCCGGGGAGCTGTTTTTT.

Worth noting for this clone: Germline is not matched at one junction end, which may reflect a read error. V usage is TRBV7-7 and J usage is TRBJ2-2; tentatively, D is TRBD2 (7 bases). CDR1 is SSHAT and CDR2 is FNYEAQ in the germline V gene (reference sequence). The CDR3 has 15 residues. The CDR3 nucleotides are TGTGCTAGCAGCCTAGGCGGGGGCGTGACCGGGGAGCTGTTTTTT. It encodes CASSLGGGVTGELFF.

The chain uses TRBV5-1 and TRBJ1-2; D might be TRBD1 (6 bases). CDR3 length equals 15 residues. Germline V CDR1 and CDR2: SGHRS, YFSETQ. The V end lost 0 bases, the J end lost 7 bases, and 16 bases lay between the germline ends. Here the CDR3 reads CASSLAEEQGPGYTF. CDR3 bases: TGCGCCAGCAGCTTGGCCGAGGAACAGGGTCCTGGCTACACCTTC.

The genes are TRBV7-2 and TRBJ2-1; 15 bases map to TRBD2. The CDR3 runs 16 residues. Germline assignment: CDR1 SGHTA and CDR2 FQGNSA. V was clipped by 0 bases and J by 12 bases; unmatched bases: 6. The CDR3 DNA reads TGTGCCAGCAGCTTAGCTGGACTAGCGGGGGGGCCGGGGCAGTTCTTC. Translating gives CASSLAGLAGGPGQFF. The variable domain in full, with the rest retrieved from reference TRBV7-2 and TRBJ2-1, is GAGVSQSPSNKVTEKGKDVELRCDPISGHTALYWYRQSLGQGLEFLIYFQGNSAPDKSGLPSDRFSAERTGGSVSTLTIQRTQQEDSAVYLCASSLAGLAGGPGQFFGPGTRLTVL.

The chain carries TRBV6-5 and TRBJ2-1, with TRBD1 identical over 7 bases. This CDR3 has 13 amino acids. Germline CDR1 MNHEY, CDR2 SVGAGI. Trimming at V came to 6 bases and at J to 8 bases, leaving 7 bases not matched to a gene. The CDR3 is CASRRQQGYEQFF. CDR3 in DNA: TGTGCCAGCAGACGCCAACAGGGGTATGAGCAGTTCTTC.

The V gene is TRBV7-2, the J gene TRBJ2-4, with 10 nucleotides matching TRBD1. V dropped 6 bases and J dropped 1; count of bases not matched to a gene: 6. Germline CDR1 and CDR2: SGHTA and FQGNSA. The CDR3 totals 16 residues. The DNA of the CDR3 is TGTGCCAGCAGGGGACAGGGGTTGGCGGCCAAAAACATTCAGTACTTC. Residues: CASRGQGLAAKNIQYF.

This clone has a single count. CDR3 coding DNA: TGTGCCAGCAGTTTACAGCCTAACAGTCGGTTCACTGAAGCTTTCTTT. Protein: CASSLQPNSRFTEAFF. The genes are TRBV2 and TRBJ1-1; D unresolved. Germline-derived CDR1 and CDR2 are SNHLY and FYNNEI. The CDR3 loop spans 16 amino acids. The V gene lost 5 bases and the J gene lost 4 bases, with 20 bases spanning the gap.

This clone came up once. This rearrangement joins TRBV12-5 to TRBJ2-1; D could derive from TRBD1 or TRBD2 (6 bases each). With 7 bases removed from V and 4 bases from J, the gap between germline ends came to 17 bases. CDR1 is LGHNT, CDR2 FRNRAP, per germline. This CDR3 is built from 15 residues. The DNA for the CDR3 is TGTGCTAGTGATACGCCCGGGGGCAGATACAATGAGCAGTTCTTC. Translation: CASDTPGGRYNEQFF. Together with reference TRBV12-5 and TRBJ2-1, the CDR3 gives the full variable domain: DARVTQTPRHKVTEMGQEVTMRCQPILGHNTVFWYRQTMMQGLELLAYFRNRAPLDDSGMPKDRFSAEMPDATLATLKIQPSEPRDSAVYFCASDTPGGRYNEQFFGPGTRLTVL.

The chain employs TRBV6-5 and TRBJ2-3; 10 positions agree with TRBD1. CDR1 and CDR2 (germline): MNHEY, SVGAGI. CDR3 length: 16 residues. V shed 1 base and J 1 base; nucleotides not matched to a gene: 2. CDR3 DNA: TGTGCCAGCAGTTACTTCGGGACAGGGGGCACAGATACGCAGTATTTT. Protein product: CASSYFGTGGTDTQYF.

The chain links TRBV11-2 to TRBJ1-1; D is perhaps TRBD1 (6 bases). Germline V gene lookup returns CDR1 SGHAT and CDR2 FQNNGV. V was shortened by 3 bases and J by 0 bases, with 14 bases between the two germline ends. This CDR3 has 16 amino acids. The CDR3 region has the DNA TGTGCCAGCAGCTTTTCGCAGGGGCTCATGAACACTGAAGCTTTCTTT. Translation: CASSFSQGLMNTEAFF.

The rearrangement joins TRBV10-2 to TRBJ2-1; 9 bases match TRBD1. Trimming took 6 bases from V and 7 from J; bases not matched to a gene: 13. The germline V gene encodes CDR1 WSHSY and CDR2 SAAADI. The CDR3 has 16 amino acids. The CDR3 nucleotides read TGCGCCAGCAGACCTAACCTCCGGGACAGGGTGAATGAGCAGTTCTTC. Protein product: CASRPNLRDRVNEQFF.

CDR3 sequence: CASSPPSLAVPYNEQFF. As DNA, the CDR3 is TGTGCCAGCTCACCACCATCACTAGCGGTCCCCTACAATGAGCAGTTCTTC. The chain has TRBV18 and TRBJ2-1, with 8 positions matching TRBD2. The CDR3 consists of 17 residues. Germline V gives CDR1 KGHSH, CDR2 LQKENI. Trimming removed 0 bases from V and 2 bases from J; junction bases left unmatched: 6.

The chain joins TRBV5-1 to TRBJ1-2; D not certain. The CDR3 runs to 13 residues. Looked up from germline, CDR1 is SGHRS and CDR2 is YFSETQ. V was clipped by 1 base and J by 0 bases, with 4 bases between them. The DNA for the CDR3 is TGCGCCAGCAGCTTGCCACCTAACTATGGCTACACCTTC. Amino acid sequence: CASSLPPNYGYTF.

The CDR3 is CASSLVRTGGVNTGELFF. DNA of the CDR3: TGTGCCAGCAGCTTAGTTAGGACAGGGGGAGTTAACACCGGGGAGCTGTTTTTT. V gene TRBV7-2 combines with J gene TRBJ2-2, with 10 bases identical to TRBD1. Germline V gene sequence: CDR1 SGHTA, CDR2 FQGNSA. This CDR3 is built from 18 residues. Trimming at V came to 1 base and at J to 2 bases, leaving 7 bases not matched to a gene.

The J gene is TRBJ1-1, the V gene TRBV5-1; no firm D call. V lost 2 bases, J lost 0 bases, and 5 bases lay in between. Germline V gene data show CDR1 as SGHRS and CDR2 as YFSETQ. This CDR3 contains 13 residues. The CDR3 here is CASSFTMNTEAFF. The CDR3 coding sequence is TGCGCCAGCAGCTTTACAATGAACACTGAAGCTTTCTTT.

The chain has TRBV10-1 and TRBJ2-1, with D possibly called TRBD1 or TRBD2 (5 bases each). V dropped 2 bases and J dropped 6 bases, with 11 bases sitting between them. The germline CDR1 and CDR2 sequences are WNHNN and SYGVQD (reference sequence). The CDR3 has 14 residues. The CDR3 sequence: CASSEVGRANEQFF. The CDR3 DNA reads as TGCGCCAGCAGTGAGGTGGGGCGGGCCAATGAGCAGTTCTTC.

This CDR3 is CASSFGTAQETQYF. The CDR3 DNA sequence: TGCGCCAGCAGCTTCGGGACAGCACAAGAGACCCAGTACTTC. This chain joins TRBV5-1 and TRBJ2-5; 7 bases are shared with TRBD1. V shed 2 bases and J 2 bases; nucleotides not matched to a gene: 3. Germline V CDR1 and CDR2: SGHRS, YFSETQ. The CDR3 contains 14 residues. The variable domain in full, completed from reference TRBV5-1 and TRBJ2-5, reads KAGVTQTPRYLIKTRGQQVTLSCSPISGHRSVSWYQQTPGQGLQFLFEYFSETQRNKGNFPGRFSGRQFSNSRSEMNVSTLELGDSALYLCASSFGTAQETQYFGPGTRLLVL.

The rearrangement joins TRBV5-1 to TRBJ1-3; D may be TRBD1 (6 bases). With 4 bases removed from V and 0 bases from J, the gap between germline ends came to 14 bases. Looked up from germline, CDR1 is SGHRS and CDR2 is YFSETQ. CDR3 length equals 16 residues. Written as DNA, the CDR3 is TGCGCCAGCAGCGATTACAGGGTACACTCTGGAAACACCATATATTTT. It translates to CASSDYRVHSGNTIYF.

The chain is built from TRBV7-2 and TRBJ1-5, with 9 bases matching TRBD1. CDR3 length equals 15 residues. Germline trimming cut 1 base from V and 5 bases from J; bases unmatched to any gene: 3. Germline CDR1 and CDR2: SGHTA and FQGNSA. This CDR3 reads CASSLEGTGYQPQHF. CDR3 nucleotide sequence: TGTGCCAGCAGCTTAGAGGGGACAGGGTATCAGCCCCAGCATTTT.

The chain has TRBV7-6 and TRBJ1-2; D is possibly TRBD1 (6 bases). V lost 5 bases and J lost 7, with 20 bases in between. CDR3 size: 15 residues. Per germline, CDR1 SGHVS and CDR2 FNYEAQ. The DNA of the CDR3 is TGTGCCAGCAGCAGTTGGGGACAAGGGATGCGTGGCTACACCTTC. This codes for CASSSWGQGMRGYTF.